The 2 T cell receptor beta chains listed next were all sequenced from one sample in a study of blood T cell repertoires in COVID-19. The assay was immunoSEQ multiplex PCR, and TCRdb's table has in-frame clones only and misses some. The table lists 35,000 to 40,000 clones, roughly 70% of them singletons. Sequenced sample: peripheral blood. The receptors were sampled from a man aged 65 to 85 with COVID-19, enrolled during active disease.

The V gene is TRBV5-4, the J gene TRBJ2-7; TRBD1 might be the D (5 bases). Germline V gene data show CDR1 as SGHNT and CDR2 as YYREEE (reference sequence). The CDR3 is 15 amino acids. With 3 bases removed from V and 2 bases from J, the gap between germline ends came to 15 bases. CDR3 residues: CASSSARDFPYEQYF. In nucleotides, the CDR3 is TGTGCCAGCAGCTCCGCCAGGGATTTTCCCTACGAGCAGTACTTC.

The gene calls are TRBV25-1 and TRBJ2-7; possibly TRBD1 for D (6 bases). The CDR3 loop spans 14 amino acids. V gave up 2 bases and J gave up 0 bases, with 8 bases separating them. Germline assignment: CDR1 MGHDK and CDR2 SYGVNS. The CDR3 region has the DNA TGTGCCAGCAGTGAACCAGGGGTCTCCTACGAGCAGTACTTC. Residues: CASSEPGVSYEQYF.